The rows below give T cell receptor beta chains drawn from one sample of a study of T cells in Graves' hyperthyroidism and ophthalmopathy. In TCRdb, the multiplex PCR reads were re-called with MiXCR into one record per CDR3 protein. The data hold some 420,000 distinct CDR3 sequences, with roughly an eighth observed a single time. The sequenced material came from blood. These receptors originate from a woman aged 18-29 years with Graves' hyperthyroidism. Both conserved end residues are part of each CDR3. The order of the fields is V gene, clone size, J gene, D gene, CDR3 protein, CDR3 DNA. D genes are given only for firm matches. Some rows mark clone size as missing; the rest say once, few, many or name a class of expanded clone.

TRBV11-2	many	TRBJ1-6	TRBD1	CASSLGDRGPRQGNSPLHF	TGTGCCAGCAGCTTAGGAGACAGGGGTCCGAGGCAGGGTAATTCACCCCTCCACTTT
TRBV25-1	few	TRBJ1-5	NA	CASSEPRDLRWPQHF	TGTGCCAGCAGTGAACCAAGGGACCTTCGGTGGCCCCAGCATTTT
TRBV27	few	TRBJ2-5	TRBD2	CASSPGLDIETQYF	TGTGCCAGCAGTCCAGGACTAGACATCGAGACCCAGTACTTC
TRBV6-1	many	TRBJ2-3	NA	CASSEVQGEGRTDTQYF	TGTGCCAGCAGTGAAGTTCAGGGGGAGGGTCGGACAGATACGCAGTATTTT
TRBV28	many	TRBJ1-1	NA	CASSPPGVKNTEAFF	TGTGCCAGCAGTCCCCCGGGGGTGAAGAACACTGAAGCTTTCTTT
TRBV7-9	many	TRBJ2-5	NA	CASSLGQHQETQYF	TGTGCCAGCAGCTTAGGACAGCACCAAGAGACCCAGTACTTC
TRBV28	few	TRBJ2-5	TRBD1	CASSRQGGIKKTQYF	TGTGCCAGCAGTCGACAGGGGGGGATAAAAAAGACCCAGTACTTC
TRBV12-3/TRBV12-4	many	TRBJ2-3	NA	CASSPWKEVGDTQYF	TGTGCCAGCAGTCCCTGGAAAGAGGTAGGAGATACGCAGTATTTT
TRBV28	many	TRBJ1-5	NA	CASSFWTGSLSQHF	TGTGCCAGCAGTTTCTGGACGGGATCTTTGTCCCAGCATTTT
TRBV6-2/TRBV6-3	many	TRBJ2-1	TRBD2	CASSYRGLEGNEQFF	TGTGCCAGCAGTTACCGTGGACTAGAAGGCAATGAGCAGTTCTTC
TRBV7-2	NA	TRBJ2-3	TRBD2	CASSMLAGGSADTQYF	TGTGCCAGCAGCATGCTAGCGGGAGGGTCGGCAGATACGCAGTATTTT
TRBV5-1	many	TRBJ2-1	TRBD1	CASRGQGVGPGSYNEQFF	TGCGCCAGCAGGGGACAGGGGGTCGGCCCCGGCTCCTACAATGAGCAGTTCTTC
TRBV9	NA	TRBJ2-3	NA	CASSVEWRDTQYF	TGTGCCAGCAGCGTAGAATGGAGAGATACGCAGTATTTT
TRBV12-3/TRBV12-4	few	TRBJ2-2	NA	CASSFLPGASAGELFF	TGTGCCAGCAGTTTCCTCCCCGGGGCTAGTGCCGGGGAGCTGTTTTTT
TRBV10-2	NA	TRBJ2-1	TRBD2	CASSVSGSWDEQFF	TGCGCCAGCAGTGTTAGCGGGAGTTGGGATGAGCAGTTCTTC
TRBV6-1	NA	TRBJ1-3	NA	CASRGEVIRGNTIYF	TGTGCCAGCAGGGGTGAGGTCATTAGAGGAAACACCATATATTTT
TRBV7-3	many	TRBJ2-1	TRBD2	CASSIQRENEQFF	TGTGCCAGCAGCATCCAGCGGGAGAATGAGCAGTTCTTC